Included here is one T cell receptor beta chain sequence, with context. The data were obtained in a study of cytomegalovirus exposure and HLA in healthy donors. The PCR made use of 60 Vbeta and 13 Jbeta primers. Only in-frame clones appear in the TCRdb table, and some are missing; sequencing was by immunoSEQ multiplex PCR. The repertoire holds roughly 62,000 clones, over 60% seen once, with under 7% in the top ten. The V end lost 2 bases, the J end lost 8 bases, and 15 bases lay between the germline ends. Germline lookup yields CDR1 MNHNS and CDR2 SASEGT. The CDR3 runs to 15 residues. The clonotype was recovered from a woman younger than 45 in good health and CMV-seronegative. Sequencing input: PBMCs. The chain carries TRBV6-1 and TRBJ1-4, with a possible D match to TRBD1 (5 bases). In DNA, the CDR3 is TGTGCCAGCAGTGAACGGGGGGGTGTAAGAGAAAAACTGTTTTTT. Translating gives CASSERGGVREKLFF.